The rows below give T cell receptor beta chains drawn from one sample of a study of T cell responses to AZD1222 COVID-19 vaccine. Assay used: immunoSEQ multiplex PCR; TCRdb lists only in-frame clones, some missing. The profile shows 150,000 to 200,000 clones, roughly nine tenths of them singletons. This material consisted of peripheral blood, taken 28 days after the second AZD1222 dose. Every receptor here comes from an adult who received the AZD1222 COVID-19 vaccine. Both conserved end residues are part of each CDR3. Each record gives: D gene, V gene, J gene, CDR3 protein, CDR3 DNA. The D gene is left open where the match is weak.

d_gene: TRBD1; v_gene: TRBV5-6; j_gene: TRBJ2-7; CDR3aa: CASSSDRGLSYEQYF; CDR3nt: TGTGCCAGCAGCTCGGACAGGGGGCTCTCCTACGAGCAGTACTTC
d_gene: TRBD1; v_gene: TRBV29-1; j_gene: TRBJ1-1; CDR3aa: CSVFGTANTEAFF; CDR3nt: TGCAGCGTCTTTGGGACAGCGAACACTGAAGCTTTCTTT
d_gene: NA; v_gene: TRBV6-6; j_gene: TRBJ1-2; CDR3aa: CASSQGFSNYGYTF; CDR3nt: TGTGCCAGCTCTCAGGGTTTCTCGAACTATGGCTACACCTTC
d_gene: TRBD1; v_gene: TRBV18; j_gene: TRBJ1-2; CDR3aa: CASKRGQDYNYGYTF; CDR3nt: TGTGCCAGCAAACGGGGACAGGATTATAACTATGGCTACACCTTC
d_gene: NA; v_gene: TRBV2; j_gene: TRBJ1-3; CDR3aa: CASSRGSGNTIYF; CDR3nt: TGTGCCAGCAGCAGGGGTTCTGGAAACACCATATATTTT
d_gene: NA; v_gene: TRBV15; j_gene: TRBJ2-5; CDR3aa: CATSDPRGRQETQYF; CDR3nt: TGTGCCACCAGCGACCCGCGTGGCAGACAAGAGACCCAGTACTTC
d_gene: NA; v_gene: TRBV29-1; j_gene: TRBJ2-5; CDR3aa: CSVESLGRETQYF; CDR3nt: TGCAGCGTTGAATCCCTGGGGAGGGAGACCCAGTACTTC
d_gene: NA; v_gene: TRBV5-4; j_gene: TRBJ2-7; CDR3aa: CASSSDWAEQYF; CDR3nt: TGTGCCAGCAGCTCCGATTGGGCCGAGCAGTACTTC
d_gene: NA; v_gene: TRBV2; j_gene: TRBJ2-5; CDR3aa: CASTLDGETQYF; CDR3nt: TGTGCCAGCACGCTAGACGGAGAGACCCAGTACTTC
d_gene: TRBD1; v_gene: TRBV14; j_gene: TRBJ1-2; CDR3aa: CASRNSGGHGYTF; CDR3nt: TGTGCCAGCAGGAACTCAGGGGGGCATGGCTACACCTTC
d_gene: NA; v_gene: TRBV7-2; j_gene: TRBJ1-1; CDR3aa: CASSLRAGRNTEAFF; CDR3nt: TGTGCCAGCAGTCTAAGGGCCGGGAGGAACACTGAAGCTTTCTTT
d_gene: TRBD2; v_gene: TRBV5-1; j_gene: TRBJ2-7; CDR3aa: CASSPGGAGGYEQYF; CDR3nt: TGCGCCAGCAGCCCCGGGGGAGCGGGGGGTTACGAGCAGTACTTC
d_gene: NA; v_gene: TRBV5-1; j_gene: TRBJ1-1; CDR3aa: CASSLFPGSTGTEAFF; CDR3nt: TGCGCCAGCAGCTTGTTTCCAGGTTCCACGGGCACTGAAGCTTTCTTT
d_gene: TRBD1; v_gene: TRBV19; j_gene: TRBJ2-4; CDR3aa: CASSPGQPMIAKNIQYF; CDR3nt: TGTGCCAGTAGTCCGGGACAGCCGATGATAGCCAAAAACATTCAGTACTTC
d_gene: TRBD1; v_gene: TRBV7-7; j_gene: TRBJ2-1; CDR3aa: CASSSSQGTAEQFF; CDR3nt: TGTGCCAGCAGCTCCTCACAGGGGACGGCTGAGCAGTTCTTC
d_gene: TRBD1; v_gene: TRBV7-8; j_gene: TRBJ2-7; CDR3aa: CASSSRTGGALGEQYF; CDR3nt: TGTGCCAGCAGCTCCCGGACAGGGGGCGCATTAGGGGAGCAGTACTTC
d_gene: TRBD1; v_gene: TRBV20-1; j_gene: TRBJ2-7; CDR3aa: CSASGLRTGASYEQYF; CDR3nt: TGCAGTGCTAGTGGCCTCAGGACAGGGGCCTCCTACGAGCAGTACTTC
d_gene: NA; v_gene: TRBV2; j_gene: TRBJ1-6; CDR3aa: CASSVVQGLGGNSPLHF; CDR3nt: TGTGCCAGCAGTGTTGTGCAGGGGTTAGGTGGTAATTCACCCCTCCACTTT
d_gene: NA; v_gene: TRBV7-2; j_gene: TRBJ2-7; CDR3aa: CASSLGGALGAYEQYF; CDR3nt: TGTGCCAGCAGCTTAGGTGGCGCCCTAGGGGCCTACGAGCAGTACTTC
d_gene: TRBD1; v_gene: TRBV3-1/TRBV3-2; j_gene: TRBJ1-4; CDR3aa: CASSQEGQGPTNEKLFF; CDR3nt: TGTGCCAGCAGCCAAGAGGGACAGGGTCCAACTAATGAAAAACTGTTTTTT